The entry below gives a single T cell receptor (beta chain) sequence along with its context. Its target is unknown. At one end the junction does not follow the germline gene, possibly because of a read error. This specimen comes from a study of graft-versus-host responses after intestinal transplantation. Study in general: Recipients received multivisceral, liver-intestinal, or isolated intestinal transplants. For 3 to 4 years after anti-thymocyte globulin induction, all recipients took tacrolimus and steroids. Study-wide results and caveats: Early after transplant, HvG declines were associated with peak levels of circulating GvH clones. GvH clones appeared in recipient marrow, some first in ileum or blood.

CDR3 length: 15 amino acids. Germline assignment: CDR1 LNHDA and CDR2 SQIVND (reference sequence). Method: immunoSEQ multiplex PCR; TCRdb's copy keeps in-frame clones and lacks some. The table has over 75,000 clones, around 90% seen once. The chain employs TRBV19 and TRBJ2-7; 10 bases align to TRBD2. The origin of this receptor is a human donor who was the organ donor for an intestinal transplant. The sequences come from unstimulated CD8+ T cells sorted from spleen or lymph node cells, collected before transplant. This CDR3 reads CASSISSGGTYGQYF. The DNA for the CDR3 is TGTGCCAGTAGTATATCTAGCGGGGGAACCTACGGGCAGTACTTC.